This T cell receptor (beta chain) was identified in a study of blood T cell repertoires in COVID-19. Per the study methods: Counts of nucleated cells, estimated from reference gene primer amplification, were obtained. Libraries were prepared by immunoSEQ multiplex PCR; TCRdb keeps only in-frame clonotypes and omits some of them. V, J and clone size are taken as reported in that table, and D and trimming were inferred from the DNA itself. The sample holds some 250,000 clones; 80% to 90% are singletons and the top ten take under 2.5%. Trimming left V 1 base short and J 4 bases short, with 10 bases between. The CDR3 totals 14 residues. Germline CDR1 reads LGHNA; CDR2 reads YSLEER.

V usage is TRBV4-3 and J usage is TRBJ1-2; a possible D gene is TRBD1 (6 bases). The clonotype comes from a man aged 30-40 years with active or convalescent COVID-19. The sequencing sample was made of peripheral blood. The CDR3 loop reads CASSQAGGVYGYTF. In DNA, the CDR3 is TGCGCCAGCAGCCAAGCTGGGGGCGTCTATGGCTACACCTTC.